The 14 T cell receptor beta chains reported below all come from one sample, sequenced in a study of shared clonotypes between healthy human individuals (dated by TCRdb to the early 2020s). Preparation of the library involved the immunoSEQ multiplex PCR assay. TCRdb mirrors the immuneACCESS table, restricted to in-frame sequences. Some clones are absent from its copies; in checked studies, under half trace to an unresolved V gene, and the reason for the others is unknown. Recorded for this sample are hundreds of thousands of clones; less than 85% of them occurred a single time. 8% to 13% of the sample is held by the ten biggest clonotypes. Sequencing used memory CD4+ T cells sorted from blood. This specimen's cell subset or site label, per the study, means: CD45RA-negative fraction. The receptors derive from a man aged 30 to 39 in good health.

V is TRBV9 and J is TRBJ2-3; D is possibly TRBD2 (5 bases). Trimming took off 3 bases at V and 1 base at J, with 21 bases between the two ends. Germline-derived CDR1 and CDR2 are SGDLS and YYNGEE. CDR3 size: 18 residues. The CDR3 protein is CASSASGAAPGGTDTQYF. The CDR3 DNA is TGTGCCAGCAGCGCATCAGGTGCGGCACCCGGGGGCACAGATACGCAGTATTTT.

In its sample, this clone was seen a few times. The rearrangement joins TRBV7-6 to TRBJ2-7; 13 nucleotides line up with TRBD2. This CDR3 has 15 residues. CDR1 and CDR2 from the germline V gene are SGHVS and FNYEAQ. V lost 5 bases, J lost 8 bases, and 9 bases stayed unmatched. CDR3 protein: CASSPLEGLAGKQYF. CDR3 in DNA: TGTGCCAGCAGCCCTCTAGAGGGACTAGCGGGGAAGCAGTACTTC.

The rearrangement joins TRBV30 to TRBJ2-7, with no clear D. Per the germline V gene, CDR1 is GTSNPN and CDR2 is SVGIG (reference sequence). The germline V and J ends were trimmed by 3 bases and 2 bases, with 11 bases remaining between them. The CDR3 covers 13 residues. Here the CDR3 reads CAWRQLPTYEQYF. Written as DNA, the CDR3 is TGTGCCTGGAGGCAGCTGCCGACCTACGAGCAGTACTTC.

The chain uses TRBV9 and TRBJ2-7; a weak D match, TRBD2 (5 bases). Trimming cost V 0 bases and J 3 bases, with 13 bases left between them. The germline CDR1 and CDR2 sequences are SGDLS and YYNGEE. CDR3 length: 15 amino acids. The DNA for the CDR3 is TGTGCCAGCAGCGTAGCAAGCGGCCTGAACTACGAGCAGTACTTC. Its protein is CASSVASGLNYEQYF.

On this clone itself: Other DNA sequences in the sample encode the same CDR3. The DNA for the CDR3 is TGTGCCAGCAGTGAACTAGCGGGATTAAGCAATGAGCAGTTCTTC. Translated: CASSELAGLSNEQFF. The chain couples TRBV2 to TRBJ2-1; 9 nucleotides line up with TRBD2. The V gene's germline CDR1 is SNHLY and CDR2 FYNNEI. V lost 2 bases and J lost 6; bases outside the gene matches: 5. This CDR3 comprises 15 residues.

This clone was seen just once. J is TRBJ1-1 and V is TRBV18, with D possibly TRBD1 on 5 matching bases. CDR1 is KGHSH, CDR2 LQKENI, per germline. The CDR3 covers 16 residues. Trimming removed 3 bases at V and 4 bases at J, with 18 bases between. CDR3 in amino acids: CASSPGRGPLGTEAFF. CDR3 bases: TGTGCCAGCTCACCGGGGAGGGGCCCCCTCGGCACTGAAGCTTTCTTT.

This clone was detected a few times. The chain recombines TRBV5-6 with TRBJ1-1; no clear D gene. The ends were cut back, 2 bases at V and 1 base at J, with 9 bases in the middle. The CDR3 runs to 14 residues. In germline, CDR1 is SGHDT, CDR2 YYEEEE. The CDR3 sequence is CASSFDIRNTEAFF. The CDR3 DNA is TGTGCCAGCAGCTTCGACATACGGAACACTGAAGCTTTCTTT. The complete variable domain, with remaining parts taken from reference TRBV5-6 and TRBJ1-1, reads DAGVTQSPTHLIKTRGQQVTLRCSPKSGHDTVSWYQQALGQGPQFIFQYYEEEERQRGNFPDRFSGHQFPNYSSELNVNALLLGDSALYLCASSFDIRNTEAFFGQGTRLTVV.

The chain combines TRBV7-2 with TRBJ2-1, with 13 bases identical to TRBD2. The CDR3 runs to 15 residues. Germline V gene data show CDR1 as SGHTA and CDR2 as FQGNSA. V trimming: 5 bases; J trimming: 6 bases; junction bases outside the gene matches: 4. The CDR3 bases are TGTGCCAGCAGCAGGACTAGCGGGAGTAGCAATGAGCAGTTCTTC. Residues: CASSRTSGSSNEQFF.

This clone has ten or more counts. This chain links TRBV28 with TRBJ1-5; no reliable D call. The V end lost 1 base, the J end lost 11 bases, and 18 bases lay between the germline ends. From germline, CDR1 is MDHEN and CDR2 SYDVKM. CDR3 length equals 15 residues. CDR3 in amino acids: CASSLLIRDPRSQHF. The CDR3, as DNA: TGTGCCAGCAGTTTATTAATCCGGGATCCTCGGTCCCAGCATTTT.

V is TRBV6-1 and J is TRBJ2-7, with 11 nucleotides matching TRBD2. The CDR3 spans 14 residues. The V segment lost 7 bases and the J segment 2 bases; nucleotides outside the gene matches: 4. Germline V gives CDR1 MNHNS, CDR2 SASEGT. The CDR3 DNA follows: TGTGCCAGCACCAGACTAGCGGGACCCTACGAGCAGTACTTC. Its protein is CASTRLAGPYEQYF.

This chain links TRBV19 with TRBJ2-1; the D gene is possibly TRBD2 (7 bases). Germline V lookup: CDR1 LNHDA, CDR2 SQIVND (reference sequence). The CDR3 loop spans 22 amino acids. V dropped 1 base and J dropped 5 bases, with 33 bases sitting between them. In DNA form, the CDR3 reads TGTGCCAGTAGTATAGGTAGGCAGCTCACCCTTCTAGCGGAGGGGGGGGACAATGAGCAGTTCTTC. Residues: CASSIGRQLTLLAEGGDNEQFF.

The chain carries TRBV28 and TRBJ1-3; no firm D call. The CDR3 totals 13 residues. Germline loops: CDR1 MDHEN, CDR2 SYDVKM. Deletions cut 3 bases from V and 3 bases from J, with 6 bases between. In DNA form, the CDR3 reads TGTGCCAGCAGTTTCGACCTTGGAAACACCATATATTTT. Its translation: CASSFDLGNTIYF. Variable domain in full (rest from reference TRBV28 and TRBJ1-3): DVKVTQSSRYLVKRTGEKVFLECVQDMDHENMFWYRQDPGLGLRLIYFSYDVKMKEKGDIPEGYSVSREKKERFSLILESASTNQTSMYLCASSFDLGNTIYFGEGSWLTVV.

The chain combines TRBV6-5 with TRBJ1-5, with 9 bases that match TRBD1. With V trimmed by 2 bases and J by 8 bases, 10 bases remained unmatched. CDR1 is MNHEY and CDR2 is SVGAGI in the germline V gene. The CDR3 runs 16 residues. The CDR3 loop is CASSYPGQGLKEPQHF. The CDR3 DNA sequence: TGTGCCAGCAGTTACCCGGGACAGGGCCTAAAGGAGCCCCAGCATTTT.

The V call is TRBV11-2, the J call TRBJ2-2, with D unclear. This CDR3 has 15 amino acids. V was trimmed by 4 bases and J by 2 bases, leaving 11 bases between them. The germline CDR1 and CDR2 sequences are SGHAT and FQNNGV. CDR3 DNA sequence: TGTGCCAGCAGCTGGAGTTTGGGAAACACCGGGGAGCTGTTTTTT. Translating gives CASSWSLGNTGELFF.